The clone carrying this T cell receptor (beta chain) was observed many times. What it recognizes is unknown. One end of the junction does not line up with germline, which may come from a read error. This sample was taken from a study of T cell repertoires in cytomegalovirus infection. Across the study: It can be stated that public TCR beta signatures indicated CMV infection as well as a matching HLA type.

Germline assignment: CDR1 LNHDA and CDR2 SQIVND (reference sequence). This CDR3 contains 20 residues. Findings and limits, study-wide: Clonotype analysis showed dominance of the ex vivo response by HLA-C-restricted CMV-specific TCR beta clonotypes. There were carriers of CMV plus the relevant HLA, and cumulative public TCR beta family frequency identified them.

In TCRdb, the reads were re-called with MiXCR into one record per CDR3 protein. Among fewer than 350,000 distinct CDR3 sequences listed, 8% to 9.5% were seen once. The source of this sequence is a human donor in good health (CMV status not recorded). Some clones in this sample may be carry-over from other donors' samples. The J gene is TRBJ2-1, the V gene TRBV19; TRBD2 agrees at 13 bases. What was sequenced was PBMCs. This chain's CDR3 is CASSRSRGLAGSSSYNEQFF. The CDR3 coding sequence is TGTGCCAGCAGTAGGAGCAGGGGACTAGCGGGGAGCAGCTCCTACAATGAGCAGTTCTTC.